This is a list of T cell receptor beta chains from one sample in a study of esophageal squamous cell carcinoma under preoperative chemotherapy. MiXCR, run by TCRdb on the PCR reads, gives a single entry per CDR3 protein. The sample holds about 32,000 distinct CDR3 sequences; 52% are singletons and the top ten take around 23%. The sample was collected from a patient given preoperative chemotherapy. The receptors were sampled from a human donor with esophageal squamous cell carcinoma. The donor label of this sample is uncertain. Each CDR3 is given with its conserved first and last residue. D genes are given only for firm matches. Not all rows give a size; the values are once, few, many and, for expanded clones, a class.

j_call: TRBJ2-1
v_call: TRBV11-3
d_call: NA
clone_size: NA
cdr3_nt: TGTGCCAGCAGCTTATCTTTGTGGGACGGTGAGCAGTTCTTC
cdr3_aa: CASSLSLWDGEQFF

j_call: TRBJ2-5
v_call: TRBV7-3
d_call: NA
clone_size: many
cdr3_nt: TGTGCCAGCAGCTCGAGAAACGAAGAGACCCAGTACTTC
cdr3_aa: CASSSRNEETQYF

j_call: TRBJ2-4
v_call: TRBV12-3/TRBV12-4
d_call: NA
clone_size: NA
cdr3_nt: TGCCCCAGCACGGGGCTGGGAGCCAAAAACACGCAGTATTTC
cdr3_aa: CPSTGLGAKNTQYF

j_call: TRBJ2-1
v_call: TRBV7-2
d_call: NA
clone_size: few
cdr3_nt: TGTGCCAGCAGCCTCATGGTGGGCTCCTACGAGCAGTTCTTC
cdr3_aa: CASSLMVGSYEQFF

j_call: TRBJ2-1
v_call: TRBV7-3
d_call: TRBD1
clone_size: few
cdr3_nt: TGTGCCAGCAGCAGGGGGACAGGTAGCAATGAGCAGTTCTTC
cdr3_aa: CASSRGTGSNEQFF

j_call: TRBJ2-7
v_call: TRBV6-2/TRBV6-3
d_call: TRBD2
clone_size: NA
cdr3_nt: TGTGCCAGCACCGGGACTAGCGCTACGAACATACGCGAGCAGTACTTC
cdr3_aa: CASTGTSATNIREQYF

j_call: TRBJ2-7
v_call: TRBV7-9
d_call: NA
clone_size: many
cdr3_nt: TGTGCCAGCAGCTTATACAGGGACGCAGGCGAGCAGTACTTC
cdr3_aa: CASSLYRDAGEQYF

j_call: TRBJ2-3
v_call: TRBV7-3
d_call: NA
clone_size: few
cdr3_nt: TGTGCCAGCAGCTTAACAGTGTCGGATACGCAGTATTTT
cdr3_aa: CASSLTVSDTQYF

j_call: TRBJ2-1
v_call: TRBV7-6
d_call: NA
clone_size: many
cdr3_nt: TGTGCCAGCAGCTCCCTTGACGATGAGCAGTTCTTC
cdr3_aa: CASSSLDDEQFF

j_call: TRBJ2-1
v_call: TRBV6-1
d_call: NA
clone_size: NA
cdr3_nt: TGTGCCAGCAGTGAACTGGACAGCTCTGGCGCCAACGTGCAGACTTTC
cdr3_aa: CASSELDSSGANVQTF

j_call: TRBJ2-3
v_call: TRBV6-1
d_call: NA
clone_size: NA
cdr3_nt: TGTGCCAGCAGGGGCAACCGGGGGCACGAGCCAGAGACCCAGTATTTT
cdr3_aa: CASRGNRGHEPETQYF

j_call: TRBJ2-4
v_call: TRBV7-2
d_call: NA
clone_size: NA
cdr3_nt: TGTGCCAGCAGCGTGCGGCGCCCGGGATACAAAAATATGCAGTATTTC
cdr3_aa: CASSVRRPGYKNMQYF

j_call: TRBJ2-7
v_call: TRBV7-6
d_call: NA
clone_size: many
cdr3_nt: TGTGCCAGCAGCTTAGGGGAAGGGGGCTACGAGCAGTACTTC
cdr3_aa: CASSLGEGGYEQYF

j_call: TRBJ2-7
v_call: TRBV5-1
d_call: NA
clone_size: NA
cdr3_nt: TGCGCCAGCAGCTTGCTCCAGGTCCAGGGCACCTCCGAGCAGTACTTC
cdr3_aa: CASSLLQVQGTSEQYF

j_call: TRBJ2-5
v_call: TRBV7-2
d_call: TRBD2
clone_size: few
cdr3_nt: TGTGCCAGCGGAGGGCGCGGGAGTCGTGAGACCCAGTACTTC
cdr3_aa: CASGGRGSRETQYF

j_call: TRBJ2-1
v_call: TRBV6-1
d_call: TRBD2
clone_size: NA
cdr3_nt: TGTGCCAGCAGTGACCCGGGGGGGGAGCAGTTCTTC
cdr3_aa: CASSDPGGEQFF

j_call: TRBJ2-3
v_call: TRBV7-2
d_call: NA
clone_size: NA
cdr3_nt: TGTGCCGGGGGCTACGGGGAGGGTGCTCGAGAGACGCAGTATTTT
cdr3_aa: CAGGYGEGARETQYF

j_call: TRBJ2-7
v_call: TRBV7-2
d_call: TRBD2
clone_size: many
cdr3_nt: TGTGCCAGCAGCTTAGAGAGCAGCGGGATCAGCTACGAGCAGTACTTC
cdr3_aa: CASSLESSGISYEQYF

j_call: TRBJ1-2
v_call: TRBV13
d_call: NA
clone_size: few
cdr3_nt: TGTGCCAGCAGCTTCGGGGGGGGCCATGGCTACACCTTC
cdr3_aa: CASSFGGGHGYTF

j_call: TRBJ2-3
v_call: TRBV27
d_call: NA
clone_size: medium-sized
cdr3_nt: TGTGCCAGCAGTTTCGGTGGCTTTGGTGATACGCAGTATTTT
cdr3_aa: CASSFGGFGDTQYF

j_call: TRBJ2-4
v_call: TRBV6-1
d_call: NA
clone_size: NA
cdr3_nt: TGTGCCAGTCAAAAAGGGCTGTGGGCCACCGACACGCAGTATTTC
cdr3_aa: CASQKGLWATDTQYF